The source of this TCR beta chain is a study of response to subunit inactivated influenza vaccine. General study points: Each seasonal influenza vaccination recruits few new T cells, the authors suggested.

TCRdb passed the RT-PCR reads through MiXCR, listing each CDR3 protein once. Counted here are about 610,000 distinct CDR3 sequences, 13% to 15% occurring once; the ten biggest clones make up 11%. In germline, CDR1 is WSHSY, CDR2 SAAADI. This CDR3 has 14 amino acids. With 0 bases removed from V and 3 bases from J, the gap between germline ends came to 6 bases. Note on this clonotype: Its antigen is unknown.

This chain connects TRBV10-2 to TRBJ2-4; D is uncertain. Sequences were derived from PBMCs from blood, sampled roughly 13 days after vaccination. This clonotype originated in a man aged 50 or older who received an inactivated influenza vaccine. The CDR3 region is CASSESIDKNIQYF. The DNA for the CDR3 is TGCGCCAGCAGTGAGTCGATTGACAAAAACATTCAGTACTTC.